These T cell receptor beta chains were read from a single sample in a study of CD8 T cells in ankylosing spondylitis. MiXCR, run by TCRdb on the 5' RACE reads, gives a single entry per CDR3 protein. There are 220,000 or so distinct CDR3 sequences in the sample; more than 9% occur only once, and approximately 20% lies in the top ten. Input material: blood, either unsorted or a sorted T cell fraction (not recorded which). Every receptor here comes from a male donor with ankylosing spondylitis or in good health (not recorded which). CDR3s leave out the opening cysteine and the closing phenylalanine or tryptophan. Some rows mark clone size as missing; the rest say once, few, many or name a class of expanded clone.

J gene: TRBJ2-7; V gene: TRBV7-2; clone size: many; CDR3 protein: ASSFGAGGKEQY
J gene: TRBJ1-5; V gene: TRBV3-1; clone size: -; CDR3 protein: ASSWAPSNQPQH
J gene: TRBJ2-7; V gene: TRBV7-2; clone size: few; CDR3 protein: ASSQMSGGAGEQY
J gene: TRBJ1-1; V gene: TRBV12-3/TRBV12-4; clone size: -; CDR3 protein: ASSFWQGSMNTEAF
J gene: TRBJ1-3; V gene: TRBV7-9; clone size: -; CDR3 protein: ASSPDRGSGNTIY
J gene: TRBJ1-2; V gene: TRBV7-2; clone size: few; CDR3 protein: ASSPGGRDLEGYT
J gene: TRBJ1-2; V gene: TRBV7-9; clone size: many; CDR3 protein: RLGTSGYT
J gene: TRBJ2-7; V gene: TRBV5-1; clone size: -; CDR3 protein: ASSLAGREHEQY
J gene: TRBJ1-4; V gene: TRBV12-3/TRBV12-4; clone size: many; CDR3 protein: ASSLQGPDVEKLF
J gene: TRBJ2-4; V gene: TRBV28; clone size: -; CDR3 protein: AARGGADKNIQY
J gene: TRBJ2-1; V gene: TRBV20-1; clone size: many; CDR3 protein: SASIDQRVYNEQF
J gene: TRBJ1-2; V gene: TRBV12-3/TRBV12-4; clone size: many; CDR3 protein: ASSSGTAPLYGYT
J gene: TRBJ2-7; V gene: TRBV28; clone size: many; CDR3 protein: ATTLSASYEQY
J gene: TRBJ2-7; V gene: TRBV7-2; clone size: many; CDR3 protein: ASSQRQGSNEQY
J gene: TRBJ2-1; V gene: TRBV10-3; clone size: -; CDR3 protein: AISEARQGGNEQF
J gene: TRBJ1-1; V gene: TRBV27; clone size: many; CDR3 protein: ASSPRGPEEAF
J gene: TRBJ2-1; V gene: TRBV2; clone size: few; CDR3 protein: ASSFLLAEGVYNEQF
J gene: TRBJ1-5; V gene: TRBV5-1; clone size: few; CDR3 protein: ASSLAGEGSQPQH
J gene: TRBJ2-3; V gene: TRBV12-3/TRBV12-4; clone size: few; CDR3 protein: ASRLGQATTDTQY
J gene: TRBJ1-6; V gene: TRBV7-2; clone size: few; CDR3 protein: ASSSLGQGSSPLH
J gene: TRBJ2-5; V gene: TRBV29-1; clone size: -; CDR3 protein: SVSDEPETQY